This entry lists 12 T cell receptor beta chains sequenced from one sample in a study of T cell responses to AZD1222 COVID-19 vaccine. Sequencing used immunoSEQ multiplex PCR; TCRdb keeps in-frame clones, though not all of them. The sample has about 92,000 clones; roughly 88% are singletons. The sequencing here drew on peripheral blood, taken on day 0 of AZD1222 vaccination. Source of these receptors: an adult in good health.

The rearrangement uses TRBV5-4 and TRBJ1-1; D perhaps matches TRBD1 (5 bases). Trimming removed 4 bases at V and 5 bases at J, with 24 bases between. CDR1 and CDR2 from the germline V gene are SGHNT and YYREEE (reference sequence). The CDR3 is 17 residues long. The CDR3 here is CASSARFEGRENTEAFF. CDR3 nucleotides: TGTGCCAGCAGCGCCCGATTTGAGGGGCGCGAGAATACTGAAGCTTTCTTT.

This clone was detected once. The genes are TRBV5-6 and TRBJ1-1, with D perhaps matching TRBD1 (5 bases). V lost 4 bases to trimming and J lost 8 bases, with 18 bases between them. Germline CDR1 reads SGHDT; CDR2 reads YYEEEE. This CDR3 comprises 14 residues. CDR3 protein: CASSTLGQVSEAFF. CDR3 in DNA: TGTGCCAGCAGCACCCTGGGGCAGGTCAGCGAAGCTTTCTTT.

The V call is TRBV3-1 (or the pseudogene TRBV3-2), the J call TRBJ2-3; 13 nucleotides align to TRBD2. V lost 2 bases and J lost 4; bases outside the gene matches: 6. This CDR3 contains 17 residues. Germline V CDR1 and CDR2: LGHDT, YNNKEL (reference sequence). CDR3 loop: CASSQLRLAGGADTQYF. Here the CDR3 DNA reads TGTGCCAGCAGCCAACTTAGACTAGCGGGGGGCGCAGATACGCAGTATTTT.

V and J are TRBV6-5 and TRBJ2-1, with 9 bases aligning to TRBD2. CDR3 length: 15 residues. Germline CDR1 reads MNHEY; CDR2 reads SVGAGI. Unmatched junction bases numbered 5, after V lost 7 bases and J lost 1 base. CDR3 in amino acids: CASTAAGGSYNEQFF. Written as DNA, the CDR3 is TGTGCCAGCACCGCCGCGGGAGGGTCCTACAATGAGCAGTTCTTC.

J is TRBJ1-5 and V is TRBV6-2 or TRBV6-3; maybe TRBD1 (5 bases). The CDR3 has 16 amino acids. Looked up from germline, CDR1 is MNHEY and CDR2 is SVGEGT. The germline V and J ends were trimmed by 0 bases and 0 bases, with 9 bases remaining between them. The CDR3 region is CASSYSRQFSNQPQHF. The CDR3 DNA is TGTGCCAGCAGTTACTCTAGACAGTTTAGCAATCAGCCCCAGCATTTT.

This clone was observed a handful of times. The rearrangement uses TRBV3-1 (or the pseudogene TRBV3-2) and TRBJ2-5, with unresolved D. V was pared by 3 bases and J by 2 bases, with 7 bases between. Germline V CDR1 and CDR2: LGHDT, YNNKEL (reference sequence). CDR3 size: 13 residues. Here the CDR3 DNA reads TGTGCCAGCAGCCACCCAGAGCAAGAGACCCAGTACTTC. It yields the protein CASSHPEQETQYF.

The rearrangement uses TRBV19 and TRBJ1-4; 10 bases line up with TRBD1. The junction had 10 bases not matched to a gene; V was cut back by 4 bases and J by 5 bases. CDR3 size: 17 residues. Per the germline V gene, CDR1 is LNHDA and CDR2 is SQIVND (reference sequence). The CDR3: CASSTSGQGIGNEKLFF. CDR3 bases: TGTGCCAGTAGTACCTCGGGACAGGGGATCGGGAATGAAAAACTGTTTTTT.

This clone was counted once. The J gene is TRBJ1-2, the V gene TRBV4-2, with 8 bases fitting TRBD1. Germline V gene data show CDR1 as LGHNA and CDR2 as YNFKEQ. The ends lost 0 bases at V and 7 bases at J; junction bases unmatched: 7. This CDR3 has 15 amino acids. The CDR3 sequence is CASSQEGDRTGGYTF. The CDR3 DNA reads TGTGCCAGCAGCCAAGAGGGGGACAGGACGGGTGGCTACACCTTC.

The chain combines TRBV9 with TRBJ1-5; no reliable D call. The V gene lost 0 bases and the J gene lost 3 bases, with 4 bases spanning the gap. The CDR3 extends over 13 amino acids. Germline-derived CDR1 and CDR2 are SGDLS and YYNGEE. The CDR3 nucleotides read TGTGCCAGCAGCGTAGGGTCCAATCAGCCCCAGCATTTT. This sequence encodes CASSVGSNQPQHF.

The rearrangement links TRBV5-6 to TRBJ2-5; TRBD2 matches 7 bases. V lost 0 bases and J lost 6; bases outside the gene matches: 5. CDR3 size: 14 residues. Germline V CDR1 and CDR2: SGHDT, YYEEEE. CDR3 amino acids: CASSLEGLVKTQYF. The CDR3 DNA sequence: TGTGCCAGCAGCTTGGAAGGACTAGTCAAGACCCAGTACTTC.

This rearrangement joins TRBV7-9 to TRBJ1-5; no clear D. This CDR3 is 12 amino acids long. Germline CDR1 reads SEHNR; CDR2 reads FQNEAQ (reference sequence). V lost 5 bases, J lost 4 bases, and 6 bases lay in between. CDR3 residues: CASSVGNQPQHF. CDR3 nucleotide sequence: TGTGCCAGCAGCGTGGGAAATCAGCCCCAGCATTTT.

The rearrangement links TRBV19 to TRBJ1-5; no firm D call. Per germline, CDR1 LNHDA and CDR2 SQIVND (reference sequence). Trimming shortened V by 1 base and J by 3 bases, and 4 bases separated the two germline ends. The CDR3 spans 13 residues. The CDR3 sequence: CASSIAPNQPQHF. The DNA of the CDR3 is TGTGCCAGTAGTATAGCCCCCAATCAGCCCCAGCATTTT.